Each of the 16 T cell receptor beta chains below was sequenced from the same sample in a study of T cell changes during pregnancy in multiple sclerosis (dated by TCRdb to about 2019). The library was made by the immunoSEQ multiplex PCR assay. What TCRdb holds here is the immuneACCESS table cut down to in-frame rearrangements. Part of the clones is not present; checked against another copy, under half of the missing clones reflect an unresolved V gene, and the others are unexplained. The sample table lists tens of thousands of clones, roughly nine tenths of them with a count of one. The ten largest clones represent approximately 0.4% of the sample. Source: CD4+ T cells from peripheral blood mononuclear cells, taken in the third trimester of pregnancy. These receptors were collected from a female donor with multiple sclerosis, enrolled in a pregnancy study.

The rearrangement uses TRBV10-3 and TRBJ2-7, with 11 bases identical to TRBD1. Per the germline V gene, CDR1 is ENHRY and CDR2 is SYGVKD. CDR3 length: 18 residues. V lost 3 bases and J lost 4; bases outside the gene matches: 14. The CDR3 reads CAISEENNRDRGRYEQYF. For the CDR3, the DNA is TGTGCCATCAGTGAAGAAAACAACCGGGACAGGGGGAGATACGAGCAGTACTTC.

A word on this clone: At one boundary the junction diverges from the germline segment, which might be a read error. This chain links TRBV7-9 with TRBJ1-2; 7 bases are shared with TRBD1. The CDR3 is made up of 14 amino acids. CDR1 and CDR2 (germline): SEHNR, FQNEAQ (reference sequence). The CDR3, as DNA: TGTGCCAGCAGCTTAGCCGACAGGGCTAATTCTCTGATCTTC. It is translated as CASSLADRANSLIF. Variable domain in full (rest from reference TRBV7-9 and TRBJ1-2): DTGVSQNPRHKITKRGQNVTFRCDPISEHNRLYWYRQTLGQGPEFLTYFQNEAQLEKSRLLSDRFSAERPKGSFSTLEIQRTEQGDSAMYLCASSLADRANSLIFGSGTRLTVV.

This clone was observed a handful of times. The chain joins TRBV30 to TRBJ1-1; no clear D. Trimming shortened V by 2 bases and J by 9 bases, and 13 bases separated the two germline ends. The CDR3 length is 12 residues. Per germline, CDR1 GTSNPN and CDR2 SVGIG (reference sequence). The CDR3: CAWSLVGAKAFF. CDR3 DNA: TGTGCCTGGAGTTTGGTGGGAGCCAAAGCTTTCTTT.

The chain links TRBV12-5 to TRBJ2-5; a possible D gene is TRBD1 (6 bases). The ends were cut back, 4 bases at V and 0 bases at J, with 9 bases in the middle. CDR3 length: 14 residues. In germline, CDR1 is LGHNT, CDR2 FRNRAP. The CDR3 region has the DNA TGTGCTAGTGGTTCGGGACACCACCAAGAGACCCAGTACTTC. Translation gives CASGSGHHQETQYF. Based on the CDR3 plus reference TRBV12-5 and TRBJ2-5, the full variable domain is DARVTQTPRHKVTEMGQEVTMRCQPILGHNTVFWYRQTMMQGLELLAYFRNRAPLDDSGMPKDRFSAEMPDATLATLKIQPSEPRDSAVYFCASGSGHHQETQYFGPGTRLLVL.

The V gene is TRBV6-5, the J gene TRBJ1-4; D is uncertain. V was clipped by 6 bases and J by 0 bases, with 11 bases between them. Germline CDR1 reads MNHEY; CDR2 reads SVGAGI. This CDR3 spans 15 amino acids. This CDR3 is CASSYQRATNEKLFF. In DNA form, the CDR3 reads TGTGCCAGCAGCTACCAGAGGGCAACTAATGAAAAACTGTTTTTT.

The chain couples TRBV10-3 to TRBJ2-4; maybe TRBD1 (5 bases). The CDR3 is 14 amino acids. Trimming left V 5 bases short and J 5 bases short, with 13 bases between. Germline V gene data show CDR1 as ENHRY and CDR2 as SYGVKD. In DNA, the CDR3 is TGTGCCATCAGTTCTCAGGGCTTTCAAAACATTCAGTACTTC. Translated: CAISSQGFQNIQYF.

The rearrangement joins TRBV19 to TRBJ1-3; TRBD1 aligns across 10 bases. CDR1 is LNHDA, CDR2 SQIVND, per germline (reference sequence). The CDR3 has 14 residues. V lost 10 bases, J lost 4 bases, and 7 bases stayed unmatched. The CDR3 loop reads CATGDRGFGNTIYF. The CDR3 DNA reads as TGTGCCACCGGGGACAGGGGCTTCGGAAACACCATATATTTT.

This chain links TRBV6-5 with TRBJ2-1; 9 positions agree with TRBD2. CDR1 is MNHEY and CDR2 is SVGAGI in the germline V gene. V was clipped by 4 bases and J by 6 bases; unmatched bases: 7. The CDR3 spans 15 residues. This CDR3 reads CASSWGGRDRNEQFF. The CDR3 nucleotides are TGTGCCAGCAGTTGGGGCGGGAGGGATCGCAATGAGCAGTTCTTC.

The rearrangement joins TRBV4-2 to TRBJ2-3, with 7 bases matching TRBD2. Unmatched junction bases numbered 7, after V lost 0 bases and J lost 1 base. The CDR3 has 17 amino acids. The germline V gene encodes CDR1 LGHNA and CDR2 YNFKEQ. CDR3 in DNA: TGTGCCAGCAGCCAAGATAGGCGGGGGTGGGGCACAGATACGCAGTATTTT. Translated, it gives CASSQDRRGWGTDTQYF.

The gene calls are TRBV6-5 and TRBJ1-6; D is unresolved. V was trimmed by 6 bases and J by 8 bases, leaving 11 bases between them. CDR3 length equals 13 residues. Germline V gives CDR1 MNHEY, CDR2 SVGAGI. DNA of the CDR3: TGTGCCAGCAGACTTGGGGAGGATTCACCCCTCCACTTT. Its protein is CASRLGEDSPLHF.

This rearrangement joins TRBV7-8 to TRBJ1-5, with TRBD1 identical over 10 bases. CDR3 length: 14 residues. Trimming removed 5 bases from V and 6 bases from J; junction bases left unmatched: 4. The germline V gene encodes CDR1 SGHVS and CDR2 FQNEAQ. CDR3 region: CASSPGQGIQPQHF. The CDR3 DNA reads TGTGCCAGCAGCCCGGGACAGGGGATTCAGCCCCAGCATTTT.

The gene calls are TRBV30 and TRBJ1-5; D might be TRBD1 (6 bases). From germline, CDR1 is GTSNPN and CDR2 SVGIG (reference sequence). There are 14 residues in the CDR3. V was pared by 2 bases and J by 3 bases, with 11 bases between. The CDR3 region is CAWSTGNYNQPQHF. The CDR3 region has the DNA TGTGCCTGGAGTACAGGGAATTACAATCAGCCCCAGCATTTT.

The chain is built from TRBV6-5 and TRBJ1-6, with D unresolved. The CDR3 runs 15 residues. V was cut by 0 bases and J by 7 bases, with 10 bases left in between. Germline V gene lookup returns CDR1 MNHEY and CDR2 SVGAGI. This CDR3 reads CASSYSTPENSPLHF. DNA for the CDR3: TGTGCCAGCAGTTACTCGACACCAGAGAATTCACCCCTCCACTTT.

The chain couples TRBV30 to TRBJ1-5; 8 bases map to TRBD1. This CDR3 has 14 amino acids. V gave up 2 bases and J gave up 4 bases; unmatched junction bases: 4. Germline loops: CDR1 GTSNPN, CDR2 SVGIG (reference sequence). This CDR3 is CAWSKDRANQPQHF. The CDR3 DNA follows: TGTGCCTGGAGTAAGGACAGGGCGAATCAGCCCCAGCATTTT.

The gene calls are TRBV27 and TRBJ2-1, with 7 bases matching TRBD1. Germline V gene sequence: CDR1 MNHEY, CDR2 SMNVEV (reference sequence). After removal of 8 bases from V and 0 bases from J, the junction contained 7 bases not matched to a gene. The length of the CDR3 is 15 residues. The CDR3, as DNA: TGTGCCAGCCGCTTCCGGACAGGCTCCTACAATGAGCAGTTCTTC. As protein: CASRFRTGSYNEQFF.

The chain employs TRBV9 and TRBJ1-2; TRBD1 aligns across 8 bases. V dropped 3 bases and J dropped 2; count of bases not matched to a gene: 6. Looked up from germline, CDR1 is SGDLS and CDR2 is YYNGEE. The CDR3 extends over 15 amino acids. The CDR3 here is CASSAGQGGNYGYTF. The CDR3 DNA sequence: TGTGCCAGCAGCGCCGGACAGGGAGGGAACTATGGCTACACCTTC.